This T cell receptor beta chain was identified during a study of T cells in Graves' hyperthyroidism and ophthalmopathy. Patients counted as stable if ophthalmopathy did not develop within 18 months. Every diagnosis used clinical symptoms, serum thyroxine and TRAb, thyroid ultrasound and orbital computed tomography. The sample holds a few counts of this clonotype. The CDR3 regions of TCR beta were amplified from RNA transcripts. HTBI primers were employed in a first-round RT-PCR of the TCR CDR3. A single record per CDR3 protein comes from TCRdb applying MiXCR to the multiplex PCR reads. The data show a few hundred thousand distinct CDR3 sequences, around a sixth seen once. The V and J ends lost 7 bases and 0 bases respectively, with 19 bases between them. The CDR3 is 16 residues long.

Sequenced material: blood. The sequence was collected from a woman aged 25 to 39 with Graves' hyperthyroidism. The chain uses TRBV12-3 or TRBV12-4 and TRBJ2-7; tentatively, D is TRBD2 (6 bases). The CDR3 sequence is CASIRDSKFSSYEQYF. In DNA form, the CDR3 reads TGTGCCAGCATCCGGGACTCTAAGTTTAGCTCCTACGAGCAGTACTTC.